These T cell receptor beta chains were read from a single sample in a study of blood T cell repertoires in COVID-19. Libraries were prepared by immunoSEQ multiplex PCR; TCRdb keeps only in-frame clonotypes and omits some of them. The table lists over 150,000 clones, around 84% of them singletons. Sequencing input: PBMCs or T cells enriched from blood (not recorded which). The receptor set was obtained from a man aged 50-60 years who had recovered from COVID-19. Each CDR3 is given with its conserved first and last residue. Each record gives: clone size, J gene, D gene, V gene, CDR3 DNA, CDR3 protein. The D gene is left open where the match is weak. Clone size is stated in some rows and not others, as once, few, many or a class when expanded.

abundance: NA
j_gene: TRBJ1-5
d_gene: NA
v_gene: TRBV6-4
CDR3nt: TGTGCCAGCAGTCAACAGCCTAGCAATCAGCCCCAGCATTTT
CDR3aa: CASSQQPSNQPQHF

abundance: NA
j_gene: TRBJ2-5
d_gene: NA
v_gene: TRBV18
CDR3nt: TGTGCCAGCTCACCGGCAGGGCGAGAGACCCAGTACTTC
CDR3aa: CASSPAGRETQYF

abundance: NA
j_gene: TRBJ1-6
d_gene: NA
v_gene: TRBV30
CDR3nt: TGTGCCTGGAGTGTTCTATCACAGTCAAATTCACCCCTCCACTTT
CDR3aa: CAWSVLSQSNSPLHF

abundance: NA
j_gene: TRBJ2-3
d_gene: TRBD2
v_gene: TRBV7-6
CDR3nt: TGTGCCAGCAGCTTAGGCGAGCGGGGGGCTACAGATACGCAGTATTTT
CDR3aa: CASSLGERGATDTQYF

abundance: NA
j_gene: TRBJ2-3
d_gene: TRBD2
v_gene: TRBV5-4
CDR3nt: TGTGCCACCAAGGATGGGGGGGTCAGCACAGATACGCAGTATTTT
CDR3aa: CATKDGGVSTDTQYF

abundance: once
j_gene: TRBJ2-3
d_gene: NA
v_gene: TRBV4-3
CDR3nt: TGCGCCAGCAGCCGGGATAGCGTCGCGGCAGATACGCAGTATTTT
CDR3aa: CASSRDSVAADTQYF

abundance: NA
j_gene: TRBJ2-7
d_gene: NA
v_gene: TRBV29-1
CDR3nt: TGCAGCGTTGATGGAGGAGGACAGGGAGGGTACGAGCAGTACTTC
CDR3aa: CSVDGGGQGGYEQYF

abundance: NA
j_gene: TRBJ2-5
d_gene: TRBD2
v_gene: TRBV19
CDR3nt: TGTGCCAGTAGTGCTCAGGGACTAGCGAGGATGGAGACCCAGTACTTC
CDR3aa: CASSAQGLARMETQYF

abundance: NA
j_gene: TRBJ1-5
d_gene: NA
v_gene: TRBV6-2/TRBV6-3
CDR3nt: TGTGCCAGCAGTTACACCGGCGCGGCAGGGGTTAGCAATCAGCCCCAGCATTTT
CDR3aa: CASSYTGAAGVSNQPQHF

abundance: NA
j_gene: TRBJ1-5
d_gene: NA
v_gene: TRBV10-3
CDR3nt: TGTGCCATCAGTGAGTCACAGATCAATCAGCCCCAGCATTTT
CDR3aa: CAISESQINQPQHF

abundance: NA
j_gene: TRBJ1-1
d_gene: TRBD1
v_gene: TRBV7-3
CDR3nt: TGTGCCAGCAGTGGACAGGGGGGCGGTGAAGCTTTCTTT
CDR3aa: CASSGQGGGEAFF

abundance: once
j_gene: TRBJ2-5
d_gene: TRBD2
v_gene: TRBV18
CDR3nt: TGTGCCAGCTCATCGGGACTAGCGGGGCGCAGTTCAAGAGAGACCCAGTACTTC
CDR3aa: CASSSGLAGRSSRETQYF

abundance: NA
j_gene: TRBJ2-3
d_gene: TRBD2
v_gene: TRBV25-1
CDR3nt: TGTGCCAGCAGTGCGGTCGGGGGAGGGACAGATACGCAGTATTTT
CDR3aa: CASSAVGGGTDTQYF

abundance: NA
j_gene: TRBJ1-5
d_gene: TRBD1
v_gene: TRBV2
CDR3nt: TGTGCCAGCACCCGGACAGGGGGAAGCAATCAGCCCCAGCATTTT
CDR3aa: CASTRTGGSNQPQHF

abundance: NA
j_gene: TRBJ1-1
d_gene: TRBD1
v_gene: TRBV30
CDR3nt: TGTGCCTGGACAAGCAGGGGGCGGACTGAAGCTTTCTTT
CDR3aa: CAWTSRGRTEAFF

abundance: once
j_gene: TRBJ2-7
d_gene: NA
v_gene: TRBV6-5
CDR3nt: TGTGCCAGCAGTTACTCGGGCAGGGAATCCTACGAGCAGTACTTC
CDR3aa: CASSYSGRESYEQYF

abundance: NA
j_gene: TRBJ2-2
d_gene: NA
v_gene: TRBV4-1
CDR3nt: TGCGCCAGCAGCCAAGTGGACTTCACCGGGGAGCTGTTTTTT
CDR3aa: CASSQVDFTGELFF

abundance: NA
j_gene: TRBJ2-5
d_gene: TRBD2
v_gene: TRBV7-9
CDR3nt: TGTGCCAGCAGCTTATCGCAGGGACTAGCGGGGACCCAGTACTTC
CDR3aa: CASSLSQGLAGTQYF

abundance: NA
j_gene: TRBJ2-7
d_gene: TRBD2
v_gene: TRBV5-1
CDR3nt: TGCGCCAGCAGCTCGCTAGCGGGGGGTGAGGAGCAGTACTTC
CDR3aa: CASSSLAGGEEQYF

abundance: NA
j_gene: TRBJ1-4
d_gene: NA
v_gene: TRBV3-1/TRBV3-2
CDR3nt: TGTGCCAGCAGCCAAGGCGGCACCTACAATGAAAAACTGTTTTTT
CDR3aa: CASSQGGTYNEKLFF

abundance: NA
j_gene: TRBJ1-5
d_gene: NA
v_gene: TRBV7-8
CDR3nt: TGTGCCAGCAGATTAGGGGCTAGCAATCAGCCCCAGCATTTT
CDR3aa: CASRLGASNQPQHF

abundance: NA
j_gene: TRBJ1-5
d_gene: NA
v_gene: TRBV20-1
CDR3nt: TGCAGTGCTAGTGGGAGAAATCAGCCCCAGCATTTT
CDR3aa: CSASGRNQPQHF

abundance: NA
j_gene: TRBJ1-1
d_gene: NA
v_gene: TRBV3-1/TRBV3-2
CDR3nt: TGTGCCAGCAGCTTCAGGAACACTGAAGCTTTCTTT
CDR3aa: CASSFRNTEAFF

abundance: NA
j_gene: TRBJ1-4
d_gene: TRBD1
v_gene: TRBV5-4
CDR3nt: TGTGCCAGCAGCGGTGGACAGGGGATATTTGGGTTTGGAGAAAAACTGTTTTTT
CDR3aa: CASSGGQGIFGFGEKLFF

abundance: NA
j_gene: TRBJ2-2
d_gene: NA
v_gene: TRBV27
CDR3nt: TGTGCCAGCAGTCGAAGACTAGTTTCCGCCGGGGAGCTGTTTTTT
CDR3aa: CASSRRLVSAGELFF

abundance: NA
j_gene: TRBJ2-1
d_gene: TRBD1
v_gene: TRBV5-1
CDR3nt: TGCGCCAGCAAATCCAGGACAGGGGGCAATGAGCAGTTCTTC
CDR3aa: CASKSRTGGNEQFF

abundance: NA
j_gene: TRBJ1-5
d_gene: NA
v_gene: TRBV6-1
CDR3nt: TGTGCCAGCAGTGAAGGCCGGGTTAGCAATCAGCCCCAGCATTTT
CDR3aa: CASSEGRVSNQPQHF

abundance: NA
j_gene: TRBJ2-2
d_gene: NA
v_gene: TRBV11-1
CDR3nt: TGTGCCAGCAGCGTTCGGACTTACACCGGGGAGCTGTTTTTT
CDR3aa: CASSVRTYTGELFF

abundance: NA
j_gene: TRBJ1-2
d_gene: NA
v_gene: TRBV5-5
CDR3nt: TGTGCCAGCAGCTTTATTTCAGTTGATTATGGCTACACCTTC
CDR3aa: CASSFISVDYGYTF

abundance: once
j_gene: TRBJ2-2
d_gene: TRBD2
v_gene: TRBV6-2/TRBV6-3
CDR3nt: TGTGCCAGCAGTTACTCGCTAGCGGGGGGGAACACCGGGGAGCTGTTTTTT
CDR3aa: CASSYSLAGGNTGELFF

abundance: NA
j_gene: TRBJ1-4
d_gene: NA
v_gene: TRBV5-1
CDR3nt: TGCGCCAGCAGCTTGGATTACCAGGGGAATGAAAAACTGTTTTTT
CDR3aa: CASSLDYQGNEKLFF

abundance: NA
j_gene: TRBJ1-2
d_gene: NA
v_gene: TRBV30
CDR3nt: TGTGCCTGCCCCGGGACATATCTTAAGGGCTACACCTTC
CDR3aa: CACPGTYLKGYTF

abundance: NA
j_gene: TRBJ2-2
d_gene: TRBD2
v_gene: TRBV7-6
CDR3nt: TGTGCCAGCAGCTTAGTTGCGGGGGGGCCCAACACCGGGGAGCTGTTTTTT
CDR3aa: CASSLVAGGPNTGELFF

abundance: once
j_gene: TRBJ1-1
d_gene: NA
v_gene: TRBV21-1
CDR3nt: TGTGCCAGCAGCAATGGACAACAGGGGGTGGTCACTGAAGCTTTCTTT
CDR3aa: CASSNGQQGVVTEAFF

abundance: NA
j_gene: TRBJ2-5
d_gene: TRBD2
v_gene: TRBV3-1/TRBV3-2
CDR3nt: TGTGCCAGCAGCCCCTGGACTAGCGGCCAAGAGACCCAGTACTTC
CDR3aa: CASSPWTSGQETQYF

abundance: few
j_gene: TRBJ2-1
d_gene: NA
v_gene: TRBV12-3/TRBV12-4
CDR3nt: TGTGCCAGCAGTTTAGTAAATGAGCAGTTCTTC
CDR3aa: CASSLVNEQFF

abundance: NA
j_gene: TRBJ2-7
d_gene: TRBD2
v_gene: TRBV2
CDR3nt: TGTGCCAGCAGGGCCGGGGTGGCGGGGGACTACGAGCAGTACTTC
CDR3aa: CASRAGVAGDYEQYF

abundance: few
j_gene: TRBJ1-1
d_gene: NA
v_gene: TRBV29-1
CDR3nt: TGCAGCACGGGGGAGGGCTGGGAAGCTTTCTTT
CDR3aa: CSTGEGWEAFF

abundance: NA
j_gene: TRBJ2-7
d_gene: NA
v_gene: TRBV6-2/TRBV6-3
CDR3nt: TGTGCCAGCAGTTACGTTGGCAGGGACTACGAGCAGTACTTC
CDR3aa: CASSYVGRDYEQYF

abundance: NA
j_gene: TRBJ1-2
d_gene: TRBD1
v_gene: TRBV6-5
CDR3nt: TGTGCCAGCAGAAGCCCCGGGACAGGGGGCAATGGCTACACCTTC
CDR3aa: CASRSPGTGGNGYTF

abundance: NA
j_gene: TRBJ1-5
d_gene: NA
v_gene: TRBV5-1
CDR3nt: TGCGCCAGCAGCCCCGGGAGAAATAGCAATCAGCCCCAGCATTTT
CDR3aa: CASSPGRNSNQPQHF

abundance: NA
j_gene: TRBJ2-1
d_gene: TRBD2
v_gene: TRBV7-2
CDR3nt: TGTGCCAGCAGCTTAGTTGGCGGGGGGATCAACAATGAGCAGTTCTTC
CDR3aa: CASSLVGGGINNEQFF

abundance: NA
j_gene: TRBJ1-6
d_gene: TRBD1
v_gene: TRBV5-5
CDR3nt: TGTGCCAGCAGCCTGAACAATTTACAGGGGGAGGCACCCCTCCACTTT
CDR3aa: CASSLNNLQGEAPLHF

abundance: NA
j_gene: TRBJ2-5
d_gene: TRBD2
v_gene: TRBV5-1
CDR3nt: TGCGCCAGCAGCTTGGTGTCTAGCGGGGGGGCCCAAGAGACCCAGTACTTC
CDR3aa: CASSLVSSGGAQETQYF

abundance: few
j_gene: TRBJ1-2
d_gene: TRBD1
v_gene: TRBV11-3
CDR3nt: TGTGCCAGCAGCGCCGGGACAGGGTCTCTCTCCCGGACCGGCTACACCTTC
CDR3aa: CASSAGTGSLSRTGYTF

abundance: NA
j_gene: TRBJ1-1
d_gene: TRBD1
v_gene: TRBV5-1
CDR3nt: TGCGCCAGCAGCTCCACAGGGGTCGGGGTGAACACTGAAGCTTTCTTT
CDR3aa: CASSSTGVGVNTEAFF

abundance: once
j_gene: TRBJ2-6
d_gene: TRBD1
v_gene: TRBV5-1
CDR3nt: TGCGCCAGCAGCTTACAAGGACAGGGGGCAATTATGGCCAACGTCCTGACTTTC
CDR3aa: CASSLQGQGAIMANVLTF

abundance: NA
j_gene: TRBJ1-2
d_gene: TRBD1
v_gene: TRBV7-9
CDR3nt: TGTGCCAGCAGCTTAGGAGGACAGGAGGGGCACACCTTC
CDR3aa: CASSLGGQEGHTF

abundance: NA
j_gene: TRBJ1-2
d_gene: TRBD1
v_gene: TRBV19
CDR3nt: TGTGCCAGTAGTAGCCGACAGGGCTCTCTCTATGGCTACACCTTC
CDR3aa: CASSSRQGSLYGYTF

abundance: NA
j_gene: TRBJ2-7
d_gene: TRBD2
v_gene: TRBV11-3
CDR3nt: TGTGCCAGCTCGGCGGGGGATTACGAGCAGTACTTC
CDR3aa: CASSAGDYEQYF

abundance: NA
j_gene: TRBJ1-2
d_gene: TRBD1
v_gene: TRBV7-6
CDR3nt: TGTGCCAGCAGCTTAGCGTCGGAGGGACAGGGAGGCGGCTACACCTTC
CDR3aa: CASSLASEGQGGGYTF

abundance: NA
j_gene: TRBJ2-7
d_gene: TRBD1
v_gene: TRBV18
CDR3nt: TGTGCCAGCTCACCACCAGGGACAGACTACGAGCAGTACTTC
CDR3aa: CASSPPGTDYEQYF

abundance: NA
j_gene: TRBJ1-3
d_gene: NA
v_gene: TRBV29-1
CDR3nt: TGCAGCGTTGTCCTAGGAAACACCATATATTTT
CDR3aa: CSVVLGNTIYF

abundance: NA
j_gene: TRBJ1-6
d_gene: NA
v_gene: TRBV3-1/TRBV3-2
CDR3nt: TGTGCCAGCAGCCAAGCAGGGTGGGGTTCACCCCTCCACTTT
CDR3aa: CASSQAGWGSPLHF

abundance: few
j_gene: TRBJ1-2
d_gene: NA
v_gene: TRBV30
CDR3nt: TGTGCCTGGAGTGGGGCAGCCTCTAACTATGGCTACACCTTC
CDR3aa: CAWSGAASNYGYTF

abundance: NA
j_gene: TRBJ1-2
d_gene: NA
v_gene: TRBV20-1
CDR3nt: TGCAGTGCTAGTCAAGGGAGGGTTCGAGGCTACACCTTC
CDR3aa: CSASQGRVRGYTF

abundance: NA
j_gene: TRBJ2-7
d_gene: NA
v_gene: TRBV11-1
CDR3nt: TGTGCCAGCAGCCACCGGGACAAGAGCTCCTACGAGCAGTACTTC
CDR3aa: CASSHRDKSSYEQYF

abundance: once
j_gene: TRBJ1-5
d_gene: NA
v_gene: TRBV3-1/TRBV3-2
CDR3nt: TGTGCCAGCAGTCAAGGAGGGAATCAGCCCCAGCATTTT
CDR3aa: CASSQGGNQPQHF

abundance: NA
j_gene: TRBJ2-3
d_gene: TRBD2
v_gene: TRBV11-3
CDR3nt: TGTGCCAGCACCCTGCGGGGGGGAAGCACAGATACGCAGTATTTT
CDR3aa: CASTLRGGSTDTQYF